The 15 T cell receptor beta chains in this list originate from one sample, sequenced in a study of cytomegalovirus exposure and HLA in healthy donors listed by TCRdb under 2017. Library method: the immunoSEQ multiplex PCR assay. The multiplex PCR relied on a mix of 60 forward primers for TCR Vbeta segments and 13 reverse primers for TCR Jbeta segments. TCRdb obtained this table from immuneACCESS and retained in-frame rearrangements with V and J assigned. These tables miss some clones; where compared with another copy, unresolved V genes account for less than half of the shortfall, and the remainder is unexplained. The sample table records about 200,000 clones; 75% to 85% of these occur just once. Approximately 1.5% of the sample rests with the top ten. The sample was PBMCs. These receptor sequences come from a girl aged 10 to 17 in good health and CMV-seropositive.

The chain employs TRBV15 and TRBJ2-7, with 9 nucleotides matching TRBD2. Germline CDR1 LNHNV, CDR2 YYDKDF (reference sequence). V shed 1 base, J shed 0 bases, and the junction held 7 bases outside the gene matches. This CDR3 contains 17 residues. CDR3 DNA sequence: TGTGCCACCAGCAGAGCATCGACTAGCGGACCCTCCTACGAGCAGTACTTC. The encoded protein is CATSRASTSGPSYEQYF.

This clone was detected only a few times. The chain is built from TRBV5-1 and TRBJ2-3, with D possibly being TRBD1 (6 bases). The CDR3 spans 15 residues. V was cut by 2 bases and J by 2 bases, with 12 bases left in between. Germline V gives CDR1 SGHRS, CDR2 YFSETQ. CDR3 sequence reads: CASSFTPGDTDTQYF. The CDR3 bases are TGCGCCAGCAGCTTCACACCAGGGGACACAGATACGCAGTATTTT.

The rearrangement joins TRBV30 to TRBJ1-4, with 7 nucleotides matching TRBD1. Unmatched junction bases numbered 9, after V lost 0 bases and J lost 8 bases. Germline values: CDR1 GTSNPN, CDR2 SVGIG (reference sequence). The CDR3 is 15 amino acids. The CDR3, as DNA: TGTGCCTGGAGTGTACAGCCAGGGGGTGGAGAAAAACTGTTTTTT. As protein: CAWSVQPGGGEKLFF. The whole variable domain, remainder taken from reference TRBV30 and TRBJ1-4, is SQTIHQWPATLVQPVGSPLSLECTVEGTSNPNLYWYRQAAGRGLQLLFYSVGIGQISSEVPQNLSASRPQDRQFILSSKKLLLSDSGFYLCAWSVQPGGGEKLFFGSGTQLSVL.

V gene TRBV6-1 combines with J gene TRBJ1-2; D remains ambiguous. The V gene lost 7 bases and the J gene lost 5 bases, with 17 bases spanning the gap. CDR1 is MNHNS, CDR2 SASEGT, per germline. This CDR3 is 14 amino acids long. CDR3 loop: CASNTQPGIYGYTF. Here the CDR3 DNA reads TGTGCCAGCAATACACAGCCTGGAATATATGGCTACACCTTC.

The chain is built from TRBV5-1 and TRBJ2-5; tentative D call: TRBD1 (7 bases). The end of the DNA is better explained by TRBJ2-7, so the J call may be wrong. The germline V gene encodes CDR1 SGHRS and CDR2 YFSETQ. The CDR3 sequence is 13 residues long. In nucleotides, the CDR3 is TGCGCCAGCAGCGGCGGGACAGCCTACGAGCAGTACTTC. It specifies CASSGGTAYEQYF.

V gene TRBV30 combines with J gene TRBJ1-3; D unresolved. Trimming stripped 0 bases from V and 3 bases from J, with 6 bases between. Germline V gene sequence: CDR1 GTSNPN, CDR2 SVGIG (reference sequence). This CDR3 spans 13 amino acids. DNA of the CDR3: TGTGCCTGGAGTGTACTTAATGGAAACACCATATATTTT. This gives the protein CAWSVLNGNTIYF.

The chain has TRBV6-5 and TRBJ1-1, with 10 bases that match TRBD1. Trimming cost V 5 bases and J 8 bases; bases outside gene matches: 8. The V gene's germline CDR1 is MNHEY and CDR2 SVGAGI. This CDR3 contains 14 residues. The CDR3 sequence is CASSELPGQGEAFF. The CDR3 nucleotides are TGTGCCAGCAGTGAGTTACCGGGACAGGGGGAAGCTTTCTTT.

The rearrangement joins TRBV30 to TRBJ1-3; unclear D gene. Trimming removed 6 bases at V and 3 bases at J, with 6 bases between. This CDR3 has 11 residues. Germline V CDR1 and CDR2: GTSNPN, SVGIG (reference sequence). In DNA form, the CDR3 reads TGTGCCTGTCGAGATGGAAACACCATATATTTT. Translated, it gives CACRDGNTIYF.

CDR3 protein: CASSLAGGTGPNEQFF. In DNA form, the CDR3 reads TGTGCCAGCAGCTTGGCCGGGGGGACTGGGCCCAATGAGCAGTTCTTC. V usage is TRBV5-4 and J usage is TRBJ2-1, with 7 bases aligning to TRBD2. V lost 0 bases to trimming and J lost 6 bases; unmatched junction nucleotides: 9. The CDR3 sequence is 16 residues long. Germline lookup yields CDR1 SGHNT and CDR2 YYREEE (reference sequence).

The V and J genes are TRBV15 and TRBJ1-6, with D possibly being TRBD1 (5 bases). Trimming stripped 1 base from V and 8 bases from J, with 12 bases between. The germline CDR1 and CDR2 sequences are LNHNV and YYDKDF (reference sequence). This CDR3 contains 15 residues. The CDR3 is CATSRGYPGHSPLHF. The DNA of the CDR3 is TGTGCCACCAGCAGAGGCTATCCAGGGCATTCACCCCTCCACTTT.

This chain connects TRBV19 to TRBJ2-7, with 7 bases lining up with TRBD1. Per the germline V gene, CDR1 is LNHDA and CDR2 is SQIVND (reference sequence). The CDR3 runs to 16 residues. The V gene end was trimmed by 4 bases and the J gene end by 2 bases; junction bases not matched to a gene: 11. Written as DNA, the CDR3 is TGTGCCAGTAGTAAAATACCCCGGGACAGCACCTACGAGCAGTACTTC. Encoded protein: CASSKIPRDSTYEQYF.

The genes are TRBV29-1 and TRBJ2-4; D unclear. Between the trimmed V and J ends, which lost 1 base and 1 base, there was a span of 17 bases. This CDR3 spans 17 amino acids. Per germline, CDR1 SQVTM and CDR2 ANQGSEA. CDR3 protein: CSVEAPVGGWAKNIQYF. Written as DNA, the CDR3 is TGCAGCGTTGAAGCCCCAGTAGGCGGATGGGCCAAAAACATTCAGTACTTC.

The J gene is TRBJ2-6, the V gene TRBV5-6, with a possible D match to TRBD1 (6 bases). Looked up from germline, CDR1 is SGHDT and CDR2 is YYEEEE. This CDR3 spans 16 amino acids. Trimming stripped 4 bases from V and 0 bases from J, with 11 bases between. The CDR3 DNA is TGTGCCAGCAGCACCGGACAGTACTCTGGGGCCAACGTCCTGACTTTC. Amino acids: CASSTGQYSGANVLTF.

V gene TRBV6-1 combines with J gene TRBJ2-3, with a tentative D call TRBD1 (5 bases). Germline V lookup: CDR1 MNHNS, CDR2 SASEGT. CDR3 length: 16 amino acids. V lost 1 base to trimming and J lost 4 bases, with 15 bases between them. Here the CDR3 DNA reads TGTGCCAGCAGTGAAGAGGCCAGGGTTGGGGCAGATACGCAGTATTTT. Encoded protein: CASSEEARVGADTQYF.

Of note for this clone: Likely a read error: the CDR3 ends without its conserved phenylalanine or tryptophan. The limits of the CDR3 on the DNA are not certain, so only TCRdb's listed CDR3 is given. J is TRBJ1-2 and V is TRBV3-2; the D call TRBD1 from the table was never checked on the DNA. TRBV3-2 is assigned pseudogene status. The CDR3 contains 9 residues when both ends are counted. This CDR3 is CASSQDRAG.